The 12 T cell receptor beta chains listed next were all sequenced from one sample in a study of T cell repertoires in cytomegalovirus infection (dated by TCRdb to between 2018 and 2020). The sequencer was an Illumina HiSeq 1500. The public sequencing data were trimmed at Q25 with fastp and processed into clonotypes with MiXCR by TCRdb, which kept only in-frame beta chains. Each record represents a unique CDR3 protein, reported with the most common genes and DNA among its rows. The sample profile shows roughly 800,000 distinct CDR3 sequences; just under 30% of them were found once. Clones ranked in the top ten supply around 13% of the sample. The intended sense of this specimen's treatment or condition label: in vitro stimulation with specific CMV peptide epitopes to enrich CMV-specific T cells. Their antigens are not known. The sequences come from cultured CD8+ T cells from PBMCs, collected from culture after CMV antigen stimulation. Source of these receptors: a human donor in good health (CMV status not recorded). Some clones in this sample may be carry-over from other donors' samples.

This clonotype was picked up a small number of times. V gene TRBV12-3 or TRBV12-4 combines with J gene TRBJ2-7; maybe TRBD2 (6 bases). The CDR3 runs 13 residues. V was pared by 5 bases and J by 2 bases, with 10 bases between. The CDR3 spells CASSPRETYEQYV. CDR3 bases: TGTGCCAGCAGTCCCCGGGAGACCTACGAGCAGTACGTC.

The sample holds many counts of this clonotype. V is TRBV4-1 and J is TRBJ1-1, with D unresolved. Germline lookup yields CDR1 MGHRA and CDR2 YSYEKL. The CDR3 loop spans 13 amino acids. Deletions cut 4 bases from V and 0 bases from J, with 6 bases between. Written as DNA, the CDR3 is TGCGCCAGCAGCCGTGGACTGAACACTGAAGCTTTCTTT. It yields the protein CASSRGLNTEAFF.

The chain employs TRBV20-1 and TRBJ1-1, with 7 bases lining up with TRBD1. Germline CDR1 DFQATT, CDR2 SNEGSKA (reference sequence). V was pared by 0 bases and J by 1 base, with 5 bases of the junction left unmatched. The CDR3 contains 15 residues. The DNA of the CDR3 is TGCAGTGCTAGAGATTGGGACAGACCGAACACTGAAGCTTTCTTT. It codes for CSARDWDRPNTEAFF.

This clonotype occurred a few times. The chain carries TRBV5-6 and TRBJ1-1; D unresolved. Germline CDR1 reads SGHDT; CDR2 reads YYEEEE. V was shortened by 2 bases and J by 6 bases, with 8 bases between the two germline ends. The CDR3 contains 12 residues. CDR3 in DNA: TGTGCCAGCAGCTTTCGCCCAGCTGAAGCTTTCTTT. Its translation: CASSFRPAEAFF.

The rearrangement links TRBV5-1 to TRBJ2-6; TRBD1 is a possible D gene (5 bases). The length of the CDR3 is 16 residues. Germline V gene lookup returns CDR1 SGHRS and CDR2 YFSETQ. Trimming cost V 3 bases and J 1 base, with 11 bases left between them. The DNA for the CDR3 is TGCGCCAGCAGCTCACTCAGGGATTCTGGGGCCAACGTCCTGACTTTC. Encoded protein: CASSSLRDSGANVLTF.

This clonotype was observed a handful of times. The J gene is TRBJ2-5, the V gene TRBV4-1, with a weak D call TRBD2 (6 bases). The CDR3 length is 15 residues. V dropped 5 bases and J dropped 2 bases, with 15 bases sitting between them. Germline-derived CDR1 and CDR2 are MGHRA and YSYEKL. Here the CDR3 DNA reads TGCGCCAGCAGCTTACGACTAGAGGGGCAAGAGACCCAGTACTTC. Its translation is CASSLRLEGQETQYF.

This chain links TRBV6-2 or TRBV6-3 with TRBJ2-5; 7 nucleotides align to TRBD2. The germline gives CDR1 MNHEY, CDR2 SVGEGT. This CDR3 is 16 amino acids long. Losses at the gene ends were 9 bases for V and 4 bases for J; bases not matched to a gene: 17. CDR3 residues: CASTTGGSEGAETQYF. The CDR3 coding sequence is TGTGCCAGTACGACGGGAGGCTCTGAAGGGGCAGAGACCCAGTACTTC.

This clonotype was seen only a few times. The CDR3 DNA follows: TGTGCCATCCAGGGTAGCGCCGACACAGATACGCAGTATTTT. As protein: CAIQGSADTDTQYF. The chain uses TRBV15 and TRBJ2-3; D could derive from TRBD1 or TRBD2 (5 bases each). Deletions cut 10 bases from V and 2 bases from J, with 16 bases between. There are 14 residues in the CDR3. Per germline, CDR1 LNHNV and CDR2 YYDKDF (reference sequence).

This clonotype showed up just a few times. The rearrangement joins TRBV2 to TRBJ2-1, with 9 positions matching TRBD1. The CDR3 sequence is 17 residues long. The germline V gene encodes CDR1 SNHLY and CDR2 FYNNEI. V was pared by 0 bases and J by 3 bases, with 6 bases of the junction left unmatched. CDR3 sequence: CASSEAGTGGRYNEQFF. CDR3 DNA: TGTGCCAGCAGTGAAGCGGGTACAGGGGGCCGCTACAATGAGCAGTTCTTC.

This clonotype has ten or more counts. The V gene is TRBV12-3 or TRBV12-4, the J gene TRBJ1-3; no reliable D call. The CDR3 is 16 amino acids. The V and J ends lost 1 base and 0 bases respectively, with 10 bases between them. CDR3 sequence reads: CASSLEGTSSGNTIYF. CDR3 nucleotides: TGTGCCAGCAGTTTAGAAGGCACCAGCTCTGGAAACACCATATATTTT.

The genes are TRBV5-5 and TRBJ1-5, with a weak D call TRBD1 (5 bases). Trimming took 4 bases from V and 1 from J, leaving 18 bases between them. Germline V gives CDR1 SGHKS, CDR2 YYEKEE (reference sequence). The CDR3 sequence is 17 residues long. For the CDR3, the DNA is TGTGCCAGCAGCCCTGGAAGTAGGGGTGGAAGCAATCAGCCCCAGCATTTT. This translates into CASSPGSRGGSNQPQHF.

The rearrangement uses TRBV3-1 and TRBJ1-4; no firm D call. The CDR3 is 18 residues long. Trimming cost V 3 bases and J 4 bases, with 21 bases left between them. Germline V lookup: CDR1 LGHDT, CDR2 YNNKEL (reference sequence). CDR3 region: CASSQSLRSPDHNEKLFF. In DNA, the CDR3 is TGTGCCAGCAGCCAGAGTCTTCGGTCCCCAGATCATAATGAAAAACTGTTTTTT.